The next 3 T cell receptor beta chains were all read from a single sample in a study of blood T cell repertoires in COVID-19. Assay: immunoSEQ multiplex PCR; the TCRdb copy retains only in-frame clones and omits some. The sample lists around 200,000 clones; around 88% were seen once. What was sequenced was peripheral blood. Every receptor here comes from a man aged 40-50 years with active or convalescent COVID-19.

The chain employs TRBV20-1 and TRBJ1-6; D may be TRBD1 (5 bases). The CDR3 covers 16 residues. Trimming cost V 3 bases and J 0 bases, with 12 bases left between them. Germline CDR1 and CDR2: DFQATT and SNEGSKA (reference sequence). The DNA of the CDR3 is TGCAGTGCTAGTTGGGGGGTTGTCTCCTATAATTCACCCCTCCACTTT. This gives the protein CSASWGVVSYNSPLHF.

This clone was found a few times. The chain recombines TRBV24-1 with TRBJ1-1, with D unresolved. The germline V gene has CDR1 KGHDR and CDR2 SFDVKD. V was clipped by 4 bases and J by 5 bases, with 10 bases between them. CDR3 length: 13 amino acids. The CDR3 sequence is CATSDPPNTEAFF. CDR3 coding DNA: TGTGCCACCAGTGACCCCCCAAATACTGAAGCTTTCTTT.

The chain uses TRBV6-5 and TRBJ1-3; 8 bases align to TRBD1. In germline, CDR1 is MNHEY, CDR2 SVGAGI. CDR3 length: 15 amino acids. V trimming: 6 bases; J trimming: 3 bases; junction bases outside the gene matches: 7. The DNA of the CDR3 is TGTGCCAGCAGGGACAGGGCCACAAGTGGAAACACCATATATTTT. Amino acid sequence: CASRDRATSGNTIYF.